This T cell receptor beta chain was identified in a study of cytomegalovirus exposure and HLA in healthy donors. The PCR ran on 60 Vbeta and 13 Jbeta primers. Measured with immunoSEQ multiplex PCR; TCRdb has only the in-frame clones, and not every one. This sample's clone table lists under 35,000 clones. Germline V gene lookup returns CDR1 MRHNA and CDR2 SNTAGT. V was clipped by 3 bases and J by 0 bases, with 3 bases between them. The CDR3 totals 14 residues. Study findings and constraints: An analysis was carried out later, and it reportedly showed fewer N-insertions in an Asian-associated ancestry cluster than the roughly 700-donor mean. Links to common viral pathogens appeared, in a later analysis, for several of the most significant clusters.

As concerns this clone: Its antigen remains unknown.

V gene TRBV6-4 combines with J gene TRBJ2-6; D ambiguous. The sequencing input was PBMCs. This clonotype was sampled from a man aged 25 to 40 in good health and CMV-seronegative. The CDR3 loop reads CASSERSGANVLTF. CDR3 coding DNA: TGTGCCAGCAGTGAGCGCTCTGGGGCCAACGTCCTGACTTTC.